The 16 T cell receptor beta chains reported below all come from one sample, sequenced in a study of regulatory T cells in long-lasting Graves disease. Time point noted: newly diagnosed GD, antithyroid drugs for less than 3 months. The TCR library was prepared using RNA isolated from PBMCs. Libraries of TCR beta came from iRepertoire HTBI primers plus Arm-PCR of CDR3 regions. TCRdb passed the multiplex PCR reads through MiXCR, listing each CDR3 protein once. Of 450,000 to 500,000 distinct CDR3 sequences in the sample, roughly 17% are singletons; the top ten hold 9% to 15%. The sample also formed part of further work on T cells in Graves' hyperthyroidism and ophthalmopathy.

Material: peripheral blood mononuclear cells (PBMCs), obtained at new diagnosis, from a patient treated with antithyroid drugs. The source is a man aged 35 to 55 with Graves disease.

The V and J genes are TRBV20-1 and TRBJ2-1; D might be TRBD2 (5 bases). Germline V gene sequence: CDR1 DFQATT, CDR2 SNEGSKA (reference sequence). The CDR3 spans 13 residues. V lost 0 bases and J 10 bases, leaving 13 bases between the germline ends. CDR3 coding DNA: TGCAGTGCTAGAGACTCTCACAGCGGCGAGCAGTTCTTC. Residues: CSARDSHSGEQFF.

This chain links TRBV28 with TRBJ1-6; no clear D gene. Per the germline V gene, CDR1 is MDHEN and CDR2 is SYDVKM. V was clipped by 6 bases and J by 2 bases, with 11 bases between them. The CDR3 is 15 residues long. The CDR3 DNA is TGTGCCAGCAGCCTCGGGAGGGCCTATAATTCACCCCTCCACTTT. Translated: CASSLGRAYNSPLHF.

This clonotype has more than one count but fewer than ten. The chain carries TRBV9 and TRBJ2-4; D gene unclear. The germline V gene has CDR1 SGDLS and CDR2 YYNGEE. The V gene lost 0 bases and the J gene lost 3 bases, with 10 bases spanning the gap. The CDR3 is made up of 15 amino acids. The CDR3 region is CASSVAPNSKNIQYF. DNA of the CDR3: TGTGCCAGCAGCGTAGCCCCAAATAGCAAAAACATTCAGTACTTC.

This clonotype has ten or more counts. The chain recombines TRBV13 with TRBJ2-3; 9 nucleotides align to TRBD2. Looked up from germline, CDR1 is PRHDT and CDR2 is FYEKMQ (reference sequence). Germline trimming cut 5 bases from V and 0 bases from J; bases unmatched to any gene: 6. This CDR3 region has 16 residues. The CDR3 sequence is CASSGRLAASTDTQYF. The CDR3 DNA sequence: TGTGCCAGCAGCGGTCGACTAGCGGCCAGCACAGATACGCAGTATTTT.

This clonotype was detected many times. This chain joins TRBV2 and TRBJ2-5, with 12 bases aligning to TRBD2. V was pared by 4 bases and J by 5 bases, with 2 bases of the junction left unmatched. This CDR3 is 14 amino acids long. The germline V gene encodes CDR1 SNHLY and CDR2 FYNNEI. CDR3 in amino acids: CASSGLAGVETQYF. For the CDR3, the DNA is TGTGCCAGCAGTGGACTAGCGGGAGTGGAGACCCAGTACTTC.

Turning to this clonotype: A read error may explain this, as a much larger clone is one base away. The chain carries TRBV12-3 or TRBV12-4 and TRBJ2-7; TRBD1 or TRBD2 may be the D gene (5 bases each). Deletions cut 8 bases from V and 5 bases from J, with 13 bases between. The CDR3 sequence is 12 residues long. The CDR3 spells CASAYQGHEQYF. The CDR3 DNA reads as TGTGCCAGCGCCTATCAGGGACACGAGCAGTACTTC.

The chain combines TRBV7-9 with TRBJ1-1; TRBD1 matches 9 bases. This CDR3 is built from 17 residues. Germline CDR1 SEHNR, CDR2 FQNEAQ (reference sequence). Trimming at V came to 3 bases and at J to 5 bases, leaving 13 bases not matched to a gene. The CDR3 protein is CASSFFEGQGKKTEAFF. The CDR3 coding sequence is TGTGCCAGCAGCTTCTTTGAAGGACAGGGGAAAAAAACTGAAGCTTTCTTT.

Many counts were recorded for this clonotype. The chain carries TRBV28 and TRBJ1-1; 7 bases agree with TRBD1. Germline V gives CDR1 MDHEN, CDR2 SYDVKM. The CDR3 extends over 12 amino acids. V lost 5 bases, J lost 8 bases, and 5 bases stayed unmatched. The CDR3 loop is CASSRRQGEAFF. Here the CDR3 DNA reads TGTGCCAGCAGTCGTCGACAGGGCGAAGCTTTCTTT.

The sample holds many counts of this clonotype. The chain employs TRBV28 and TRBJ1-2, with D perhaps TRBD1 (5 bases). CDR3 length equals 17 residues. The V end lost 3 bases, the J end lost 0 bases, and 17 bases lay between the germline ends. Germline V gives CDR1 MDHEN, CDR2 SYDVKM. DNA for the CDR3: TGTGCCAGCAGTTTTGAGATTCAGGGAATGACTAACTATGGCTACACCTTC. Its protein is CASSFEIQGMTNYGYTF.

Many counts were recorded for this clonotype. The gene calls are TRBV6-1 and TRBJ2-1; 11 bases line up with TRBD2. There are 15 residues in the CDR3. Per germline, CDR1 MNHNS and CDR2 SASEGT. After removal of 2 bases from V and 7 bases from J, the junction contained 4 bases not matched to a gene. The CDR3 region is CASSETSGSQNEQFF. DNA of the CDR3: TGTGCCAGCAGTGAAACTAGCGGGAGTCAAAATGAGCAGTTCTTC.

This clonotype was picked up a small number of times. The chain is built from TRBV5-4 and TRBJ1-3, with D unresolved. The germline CDR1 and CDR2 sequences are SGHNT and YYREEE (reference sequence). Trimming shortened V by 4 bases and J by 0 bases, and 11 bases separated the two germline ends. CDR3 size: 15 residues. CDR3 nucleotide sequence: TGTGCCAGCAGCGGTGGGCTCCCCTCTGGAAACACCATATATTTT. As protein: CASSGGLPSGNTIYF.

The V call is TRBV29-1, the J call TRBJ1-1; TRBD1 is a possible D gene (5 bases). V was cut by 7 bases and J by 5 bases, with 23 bases left in between. Germline values: CDR1 SQVTM, CDR2 ANQGSEA. This CDR3 contains 15 residues. CDR3 amino acids: CSGARWLGRATEAFF. DNA for the CDR3: TGCAGCGGTGCTCGCTGGCTGGGGCGAGCGACTGAAGCTTTCTTT.

This clonotype occurred a few times. Because it lacks the conserved phenylalanine or tryptophan at the end, this CDR3 is likely a read error. The V call is TRBV29-1, the J call TRBJ1-1; D is unresolved. The CDR3 has 12 residues. The V end lost 4 bases, the J end lost 1 base, and 7 bases lay between the germline ends. Germline V gene sequence: CDR1 SQVTM, CDR2 ANQGSEA. CDR3 in DNA: TGCAGCGTTGTTAGGAGGAACACTGAAGCTTTCCTT. Amino acids: CSVVRRNTEAFL.

In its sample, this clonotype was seen many times. The chain joins TRBV2 to TRBJ2-1; 12 nucleotides line up with TRBD2. The ends lost 7 bases at V and 6 bases at J; junction bases unmatched: 7. The CDR3 runs 15 residues. The germline CDR1 and CDR2 sequences are SNHLY and FYNNEI. In nucleotides, the CDR3 is TGTGCCAGCACTAGCGGGAGGGCCGTATCCAATGAGCAGTTCTTC. Amino acids: CASTSGRAVSNEQFF.

The sample holds a few counts of this clonotype. The chain employs TRBV5-1 and TRBJ2-2, with D possibly matching TRBD2 (5 bases). In germline, CDR1 is SGHRS, CDR2 YFSETQ. V was trimmed by 2 bases and J by 3 bases, leaving 11 bases between them. This CDR3 comprises 15 residues. The CDR3 loop is CASSFGNRDTGELFF. The CDR3 bases are TGCGCCAGCAGCTTCGGGAATCGGGACACCGGGGAGCTGTTTTTT.

The table lists this clonotype with many counts. The V and J genes are TRBV12-3 or TRBV12-4 and TRBJ2-1; TRBD2 matches at 15 bases. Unmatched junction bases numbered 17, after V lost 2 bases and J lost 12 bases. The CDR3 runs to 19 residues. The CDR3 region has the DNA TGTGCCAGCAGTTTACTAGGACTAGCGGGAGGGCAGTTCGAGAGTAGGCAGTTCTTC. This translates into CASSLLGLAGGQFESRQFF.